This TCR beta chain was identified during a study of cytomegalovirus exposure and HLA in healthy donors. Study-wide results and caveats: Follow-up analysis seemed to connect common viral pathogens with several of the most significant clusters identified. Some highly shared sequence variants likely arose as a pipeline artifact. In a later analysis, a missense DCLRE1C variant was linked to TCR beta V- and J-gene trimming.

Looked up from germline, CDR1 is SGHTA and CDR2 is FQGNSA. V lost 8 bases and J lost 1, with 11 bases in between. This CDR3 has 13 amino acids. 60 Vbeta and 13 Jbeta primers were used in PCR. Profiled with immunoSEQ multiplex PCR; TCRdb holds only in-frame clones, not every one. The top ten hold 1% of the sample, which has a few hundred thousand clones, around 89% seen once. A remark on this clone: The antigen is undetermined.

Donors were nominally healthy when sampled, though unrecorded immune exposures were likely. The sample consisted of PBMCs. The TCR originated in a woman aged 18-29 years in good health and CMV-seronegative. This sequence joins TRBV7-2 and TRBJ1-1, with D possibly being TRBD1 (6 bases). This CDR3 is CASRDRRNTEAFF. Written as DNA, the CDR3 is TGTGCCAGCCGAGACAGGAGGAACACTGAAGCTTTCTTT.